This T cell receptor beta chain was identified in a study of T cell responses to AZD1222 COVID-19 vaccine. Study observations and caveats: CD4 TCRs linked to vaccination spanned spike, dominating at 160-218 and 743-854. Per reports, nearly half of all spike-specific TCRs target regions that are unmutated in variants. Rises in breadth and depth of Spike-specific TCRs came after two AZD1222 doses.

Sequenced by immunoSEQ multiplex PCR; TCRdb stores in-frame clones only, minus some. The sample includes under 100,000 clones, approximately 89% of them seen just once. A word on this clone: Antigen unknown.

Germline V gene sequence: CDR1 LNHDA, CDR2 SQIVND (reference sequence). V gave up 3 bases and J gave up 1 base; unmatched junction bases: 4. The CDR3 length is 15 residues. This sequence was found in an adult in good health. The sequencing used peripheral blood, collected on day 0 of AZD1222 vaccination. The chain is built from TRBV19 and TRBJ2-3, with 7 bases identical to TRBD2. CDR3 protein: CASSIGLAGTDTQYF. In DNA form, the CDR3 reads TGTGCCAGTAGTATCGGGCTAGCGGGCACAGATACGCAGTATTTT.